This note documents a single TCR beta chain sequence. A minimum of 5 micrograms of total RNA was extracted per sample. This specimen belongs to a study of blood T cells in healthy people across ages. A second PCR of about 7 to 12 cycles used a sample-barcoded 5' primer and a J-beta primer mix. TCRdb reprocessed the 5' RACE reads with MiXCR, giving one entry per CDR3 protein. The top ten hold 30% to 45% of the sample, which has 660,000 or so distinct CDR3 sequences, 58% seen once. The germline V and J ends were trimmed by 6 bases and 0 bases, with 14 bases remaining between them. The CDR3 is 14 amino acids. Looked up from germline, CDR1 is DFQATT and CDR2 is SNEGSKA (reference sequence).

The V call is TRBV20-1, the J call TRBJ1-2; D not resolved. The sample consisted of blood. The TCR comes from a man aged 55 to 70 in good health. The CDR3 nucleotides read TGCAGTGCGCCAAGAATTACCTCTAACTATGGCTACACCTTC. This gives the protein CSAPRITSNYGYTF.